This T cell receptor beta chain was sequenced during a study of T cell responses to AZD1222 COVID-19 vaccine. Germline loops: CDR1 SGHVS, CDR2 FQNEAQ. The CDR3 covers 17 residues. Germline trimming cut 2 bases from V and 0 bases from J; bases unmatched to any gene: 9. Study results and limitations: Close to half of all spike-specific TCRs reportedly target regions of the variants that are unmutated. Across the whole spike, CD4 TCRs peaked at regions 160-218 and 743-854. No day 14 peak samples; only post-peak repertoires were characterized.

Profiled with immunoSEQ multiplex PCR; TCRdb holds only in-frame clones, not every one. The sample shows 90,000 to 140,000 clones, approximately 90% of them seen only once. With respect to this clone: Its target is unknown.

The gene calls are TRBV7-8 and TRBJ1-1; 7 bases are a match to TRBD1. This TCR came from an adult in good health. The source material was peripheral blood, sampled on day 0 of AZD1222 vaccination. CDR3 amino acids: CASSLRQGGRMNTEAFF. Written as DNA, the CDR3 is TGTGCCAGCAGCTTACGACAGGGTGGACGAATGAACACTGAAGCTTTCTTT.